Given below is one T cell receptor beta chain in context. The data originate from a study of blood T cell repertoires in COVID-19. Under the authors' procedure: Amplification with reference gene primers provided the estimates of nucleated cell counts. Repertoires were generated with immunoSEQ multiplex PCR, while TCRdb's copy carries only in-frame clones and drops some. V, J and clone size are those of that table, while D and trimming were read from the DNA. The sample consists of 80,000 to 100,000 clones, over 80% of them appearing once. Germline V gives CDR1 MNHEY, CDR2 SVGEGT. The CDR3 length is 18 residues. With V trimmed by 3 bases and J by 0 bases, 8 bases remained unmatched.

This clonotype originated in a human donor with active COVID-19. The donor label of this sample is uncertain. The chain is built from TRBV6-2 or TRBV6-3 and TRBJ2-6; 7 nucleotides line up with TRBD1. Specimen: peripheral blood. The CDR3 reads CASSYTPGQSSGANVLTF. The CDR3 nucleotides read TGTGCCAGCAGTTATACCCCGGGACAGAGCTCTGGGGCCAACGTCCTGACTTTC.